This is a list of T cell receptor beta chains from one sample in a study of cytomegalovirus exposure and HLA in healthy donors. Profiled with immunoSEQ multiplex PCR; TCRdb holds only in-frame clones, not every one. The table shows some 150,000 clones, with over 60% occurring only once. Input material: PBMCs. The receptors were gathered from a woman younger than 45 in good health and CMV-seronegative. Each CDR3 is given with its conserved first and last residue. D genes are given only for firm matches. Where a row states a size, it is once, few, many or the class of an expanded clone; other rows omit it.

CDR3 protein: CASSTTYRGQPQHF
CDR3 DNA: TGTGCCAGCAGTACAACTTACAGGGGTCAGCCCCAGCATTTT
V gene: TRBV6-1
J gene: TRBJ1-5
clone size: .
D gene: TRBD1

CDR3 protein: CASSQAGNSYEQYF
CDR3 DNA: TGTGCCAGCAGCCAAGCGGGAAACTCCTACGAGCAGTACTTC
V gene: TRBV4-2
J gene: TRBJ2-7
clone size: .
D gene: .

CDR3 protein: CASSYSPRGSNSPLHF
CDR3 DNA: TGTGCCAGCAGTTACTCCCCCAGGGGGTCGAATTCACCCCTCCACTTT
V gene: TRBV6-5
J gene: TRBJ1-6
clone size: .
D gene: TRBD1

CDR3 protein: CASSYPDRQPQHF
CDR3 DNA: TGTGCCAGCAGTTACCCTGACAGACAGCCCCAGCATTTT
V gene: TRBV6-6
J gene: TRBJ1-5
clone size: few
D gene: .

CDR3 protein: CSASAGGQGYYGYTF
CDR3 DNA: TGCAGCGCTTCTGCTGGGGGACAGGGGTACTATGGCTACACCTTC
V gene: TRBV29-1
J gene: TRBJ1-2
clone size: .
D gene: TRBD1

CDR3 protein: CASVGTDYGYTF
CDR3 DNA: TGTGCCAGCGTGGGGACAGACTATGGCTACACCTTC
V gene: TRBV27
J gene: TRBJ1-2
clone size: .
D gene: TRBD1

CDR3 protein: CASSSGGPRGNTIYF
CDR3 DNA: TGTGCCAGCAGTTCCGGGGGGCCACGGGGAAACACCATATATTTT
V gene: TRBV28
J gene: TRBJ1-3
clone size: .
D gene: .

CDR3 protein: CASSLLDRELYNEQFF
CDR3 DNA: TGCGCCAGCAGCCTGCTGGACAGGGAACTTTACAATGAGCAGTTCTTC
V gene: TRBV5-1
J gene: TRBJ2-1
clone size: once
D gene: TRBD1

CDR3 protein: CASSPEPYFLAGPDTQYF
CDR3 DNA: TGTGCCAGCTCACCGGAACCTTATTTCCTAGCGGGACCAGATACGCAGTATTTT
V gene: TRBV18
J gene: TRBJ2-3
clone size: .
D gene: TRBD2

CDR3 protein: CASSLVRDNEQFF
CDR3 DNA: TGTGCCAGCAGTTTAGTGAGGGACAATGAGCAGTTCTTC
V gene: TRBV28
J gene: TRBJ2-1
clone size: once
D gene: .

CDR3 protein: CASSPTSGTGYEQYF
CDR3 DNA: TGCGCCAGCAGCCCCACTAGCGGGACGGGATACGAGCAGTACTTC
V gene: TRBV5-1
J gene: TRBJ2-7
clone size: .
D gene: TRBD2

CDR3 protein: CASKKREPDTQYF
CDR3 DNA: TGTGCCAGTAAAAAGCGGGAGCCAGATACGCAGTATTTT
V gene: TRBV19
J gene: TRBJ2-3
clone size: .
D gene: TRBD2

CDR3 protein: CASSSPRLAGGYNEQFF
CDR3 DNA: TGTGCCAGCAGCTCCCCTCGACTAGCGGGAGGGTACAATGAGCAGTTCTTC
V gene: TRBV7-9
J gene: TRBJ2-1
clone size: .
D gene: TRBD2

CDR3 protein: CASRRGLQETQYF
CDR3 DNA: TGTGCCAGCAGAAGGGGACTGCAAGAGACCCAGTACTTC
V gene: TRBV2
J gene: TRBJ2-5
clone size: .
D gene: .

CDR3 protein: CASSLGGGPDTQYF
CDR3 DNA: TGTGCCAGCAGCTTGGGGGGAGGGCCAGATACGCAGTATTTT
V gene: TRBV11-2
J gene: TRBJ2-3
clone size: few
D gene: TRBD2

CDR3 protein: CASSVSHEQYF
CDR3 DNA: TGCGCCAGCAGTGTCAGTCACGAGCAGTACTTC
V gene: TRBV10-1
J gene: TRBJ2-7
clone size: .
D gene: .

CDR3 protein: CASSTGTNTGELFF
CDR3 DNA: TGTGCCAGCAGTACCGGGACGAACACCGGGGAGCTGTTTTTT
V gene: TRBV27
J gene: TRBJ2-2
clone size: .
D gene: .

CDR3 protein: CASSPVGAGGEETQYF
CDR3 DNA: TGTGCCAGCAGCCCCGTGGGGGCGGGAGGGGAGGAGACCCAGTACTTC
V gene: TRBV4-2
J gene: TRBJ2-5
clone size: once
D gene: TRBD2

CDR3 protein: CASSAPGQGYNEQFF
CDR3 DNA: TGTGCCAGCTCAGCGCCGGGACAGGGCTACAATGAGCAGTTCTTC
V gene: TRBV18
J gene: TRBJ2-1
clone size: .
D gene: TRBD1

CDR3 protein: CASSPQGLAKNIQYF
CDR3 DNA: TGTGCCAGCAGTCCCCAGGGACTAGCCAAAAACATTCAGTACTTC
V gene: TRBV28
J gene: TRBJ2-4
clone size: .
D gene: .

CDR3 protein: CASSLRGIQHF
CDR3 DNA: TGTGCCAGCAGTTTACGGGGGATCCAGCATTTT
V gene: TRBV28
J gene: TRBJ1-5
clone size: .
D gene: .

CDR3 protein: CASSPTAGRYEQYF
CDR3 DNA: TGTGCCAGCAGCCCCACGGCAGGCCGCTACGAGCAGTACTTC
V gene: TRBV27
J gene: TRBJ2-7
clone size: .
D gene: .

CDR3 protein: CASSTGTGKDSPLHF
CDR3 DNA: TGCGCCAGCAGCACTGGGACAGGCAAAGATTCACCCCTCCACTTT
V gene: TRBV5-1
J gene: TRBJ1-6
clone size: .
D gene: TRBD1

CDR3 protein: CASSQIPGYEQYF
CDR3 DNA: TGTGCCAGCAGCCAGATACCAGGGTACGAGCAGTACTTC
V gene: TRBV7-2
J gene: TRBJ2-7
clone size: .
D gene: .

CDR3 protein: CASSLGGRGGYGYTF
CDR3 DNA: TGCGCCAGCAGCTTGGGGGGCAGGGGCGGCTATGGCTACACCTTC
V gene: TRBV5-1
J gene: TRBJ1-2
clone size: once
D gene: .

CDR3 protein: CAWSVENNQPQHF
CDR3 DNA: TGTGCCTGGAGTGTAGAGAACAATCAGCCCCAGCATTTT
V gene: TRBV30
J gene: TRBJ1-5
clone size: .
D gene: .

CDR3 protein: CASSFRTSGEHSYEQYF
CDR3 DNA: TGTGCCAGCAGCTTCCGTACTAGCGGAGAACACTCCTACGAGCAGTACTTC
V gene: TRBV7-2
J gene: TRBJ2-7
clone size: .
D gene: TRBD2

CDR3 protein: CASSYGLPTNEQFF
CDR3 DNA: TGTGCCAGCAGCTACGGACTTCCAACAAATGAGCAGTTCTTC
V gene: TRBV7-9
J gene: TRBJ2-1
clone size: .
D gene: .

CDR3 protein: CSVGLAGPDTQYF
CDR3 DNA: TGCAGCGTTGGACTAGCGGGGCCAGATACGCAGTATTTT
V gene: TRBV29-1
J gene: TRBJ2-3
clone size: .
D gene: TRBD2

CDR3 protein: CASSRQVYTEAFF
CDR3 DNA: TGTGCCAGCAGCCGCCAGGTGTACACTGAAGCTTTCTTT
V gene: TRBV7-2
J gene: TRBJ1-1
clone size: .
D gene: .

CDR3 protein: CASSQDDRAMYGYTF
CDR3 DNA: TGCGCCAGCAGCCAAGACGACAGGGCAATGTATGGCTACACCTTC
V gene: TRBV4-3
J gene: TRBJ1-2
clone size: .
D gene: TRBD1

CDR3 protein: CASSLLATDTQYF
CDR3 DNA: TGTGCCAGCAGCCTACTAGCGACAGATACGCAGTATTTT
V gene: TRBV27
J gene: TRBJ2-3
clone size: few
D gene: TRBD2

CDR3 protein: CASSFGVGTAYNEQFF
CDR3 DNA: TGTGCCAGCAGCTTTGGGGTTGGGACAGCCTACAATGAGCAGTTCTTC
V gene: TRBV7-7
J gene: TRBJ2-1
clone size: .
D gene: TRBD1

CDR3 protein: CASSQGVTSGSYEQYF
CDR3 DNA: TGCGCCAGCAGCCAAGGGGTGACTAGCGGGAGCTACGAGCAGTACTTC
V gene: TRBV4-1
J gene: TRBJ2-7
clone size: .
D gene: TRBD2

CDR3 protein: CASSNRGGPGLLFF
CDR3 DNA: TGTGCCAGTAGTAACCGGGGGGGGCCCGGACTACTGTTTTTT
V gene: TRBV19
J gene: TRBJ2-2
clone size: .
D gene: TRBD2

CDR3 protein: CASSFVVEGGYTF
CDR3 DNA: TGTGCCAGCAGTTTTGTAGTTGAGGGAGGCTACACCTTC
V gene: TRBV5-4
J gene: TRBJ1-2
clone size: few
D gene: .

CDR3 protein: CASSRTALRETQYF
CDR3 DNA: TGTGCCAGCAGTCGGACTGCCCTTAGGGAGACCCAGTACTTC
V gene: TRBV6-1
J gene: TRBJ2-5
clone size: .
D gene: .

CDR3 protein: CASSVDRGKETQYF
CDR3 DNA: TGTGCCAGCAGCGTAGACAGGGGAAAAGAGACCCAGTACTTC
V gene: TRBV9
J gene: TRBJ2-5
clone size: .
D gene: TRBD1

CDR3 protein: CASSFTGDGGNTIYF
CDR3 DNA: TGTGCCAGCAGCTTTACAGGGGATGGTGGAAACACCATATATTTT
V gene: TRBV5-6
J gene: TRBJ1-3
clone size: few
D gene: TRBD1

CDR3 protein: CASSGDSRRANVLTF
CDR3 DNA: TGCGCCAGCAGCGGTGACAGCCGCAGAGCCAACGTCCTGACTTTC
V gene: TRBV5-1
J gene: TRBJ2-6
clone size: .
D gene: .

CDR3 protein: CASSFRQGGAEQYF
CDR3 DNA: TGTGCCAGCAGTTTCAGGCAGGGAGGGGCCGAGCAGTACTTC
V gene: TRBV27
J gene: TRBJ2-7
clone size: .
D gene: TRBD2

CDR3 protein: CASSPPTGDYGYTF
CDR3 DNA: TGCGCCAGCAGCCCCCCTACAGGGGACTATGGCTACACCTTC
V gene: TRBV4-1
J gene: TRBJ1-2
clone size: few
D gene: TRBD1

CDR3 protein: CASSIVLTGLAVYNEQFF
CDR3 DNA: TGTGCCAGTAGTATAGTCTTGACCGGACTAGCAGTTTACAATGAGCAGTTCTTC
V gene: TRBV19
J gene: TRBJ2-1
clone size: .
D gene: TRBD2

CDR3 protein: CASSVGGESYEQYF
CDR3 DNA: TGTGCCAGCAGCGTAGGCGGGGAGTCCTACGAGCAGTACTTC
V gene: TRBV9
J gene: TRBJ2-7
clone size: once
D gene: .

CDR3 protein: CSAPRTNEQFF
CDR3 DNA: TGCAGTGCTCCCAGAACGAATGAGCAGTTCTTC
V gene: TRBV20-1
J gene: TRBJ2-1
clone size: few
D gene: .

CDR3 protein: CASRYRVDTEAFF
CDR3 DNA: TGTGCCAGCAGGTACAGGGTTGACACTGAAGCTTTCTTT
V gene: TRBV28
J gene: TRBJ1-1
clone size: .
D gene: .

CDR3 protein: CASSLPPGGAGDTQYF
CDR3 DNA: TGTGCCAGCTCCCTACCCCCGGGGGGCGCAGGGGATACGCAGTATTTT
V gene: TRBV27
J gene: TRBJ2-3
clone size: .
D gene: .

CDR3 protein: CASSPKLGQVENTIYF
CDR3 DNA: TGTGCCAGCAGCCCTAAACTCGGACAGGTTGAAAACACCATATATTTT
V gene: TRBV7-3
J gene: TRBJ1-3
clone size: .
D gene: TRBD1

CDR3 protein: CASSLGGSEWTQYF
CDR3 DNA: TGCGCCAGCAGCTTGGGCGGGAGTGAGTGGACGCAGTATTTT
V gene: TRBV5-1
J gene: TRBJ2-3
clone size: .
D gene: TRBD2

CDR3 protein: CASSQSRSTEAFF
CDR3 DNA: TGTGCCAGCAGCCAATCTCGTTCGACTGAAGCTTTCTTT
V gene: TRBV14
J gene: TRBJ1-1
clone size: once
D gene: .

CDR3 protein: CASSYDAGSTEKLFF
CDR3 DNA: TGTGCCAGCAGTTACGATGCAGGGTCCACTGAAAAACTGTTTTTT
V gene: TRBV6-5
J gene: TRBJ1-4
clone size: .
D gene: .

CDR3 protein: CASSTAASGPYEQYF
CDR3 DNA: TGTGCCAGCAGCACCGCAGCTAGCGGACCTTACGAGCAGTACTTC
V gene: TRBV28
J gene: TRBJ2-7
clone size: .
D gene: TRBD2

CDR3 protein: CASSAYLRETQYF
CDR3 DNA: TGTGCCAGCAGTGCCTACTTGAGAGAGACCCAGTACTTC
V gene: TRBV2
J gene: TRBJ2-5
clone size: .
D gene: .

CDR3 protein: CASSQVRGMNTEAFF
CDR3 DNA: TGCGCCAGCAGCCAAGTTAGGGGAATGAACACTGAAGCTTTCTTT
V gene: TRBV4-1
J gene: TRBJ1-1
clone size: .
D gene: .

CDR3 protein: CASSVRLGGVGTQYF
CDR3 DNA: TGTGCCAGCAGCGTTCGGCTGGGCGGGGTTGGTACGCAGTATTTT
V gene: TRBV9
J gene: TRBJ2-3
clone size: .
D gene: .

CDR3 protein: CSVGRGGSNQPQHF
CDR3 DNA: TGCAGCGTTGGTAGGGGAGGTAGCAATCAGCCCCAGCATTTT
V gene: TRBV29-1
J gene: TRBJ1-5
clone size: .
D gene: .

CDR3 protein: CASSLYEGMNTEAFF
CDR3 DNA: TGCGCCAGCAGCTTGTATGAGGGAATGAACACTGAAGCTTTCTTT
V gene: TRBV5-1
J gene: TRBJ1-1
clone size: .
D gene: .

CDR3 protein: CASNPRGQGSPLHF
CDR3 DNA: TGTGCCAGCAATCCAAGAGGACAGGGTTCACCCCTCCACTTT
V gene: TRBV2
J gene: TRBJ1-6
clone size: .
D gene: TRBD1

CDR3 protein: CASSVEQGLYGYTF
CDR3 DNA: TGTGCCAGCAGCGTTGAGCAGGGCCTCTATGGCTACACCTTC
V gene: TRBV9
J gene: TRBJ1-2
clone size: .
D gene: .

CDR3 protein: CASSPPGLGPYNEQFF
CDR3 DNA: TGTGCCAGCTCACCACCGGGACTAGGTCCCTACAATGAGCAGTTCTTC
V gene: TRBV18
J gene: TRBJ2-1
clone size: .
D gene: TRBD2